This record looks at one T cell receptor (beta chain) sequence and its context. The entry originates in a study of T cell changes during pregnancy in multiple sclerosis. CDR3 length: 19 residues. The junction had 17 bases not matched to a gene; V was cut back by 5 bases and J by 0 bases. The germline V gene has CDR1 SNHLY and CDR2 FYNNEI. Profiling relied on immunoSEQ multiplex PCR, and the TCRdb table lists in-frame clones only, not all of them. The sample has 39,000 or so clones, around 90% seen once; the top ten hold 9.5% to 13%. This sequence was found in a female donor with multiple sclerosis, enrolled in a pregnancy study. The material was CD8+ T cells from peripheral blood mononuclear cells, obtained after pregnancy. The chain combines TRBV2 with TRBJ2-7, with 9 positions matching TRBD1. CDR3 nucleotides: TGTGCCAGCAGTACCCCGGGGGACAGGGACGGAGGCCCCTCCTACGAGCAGTACTTC. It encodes CASSTPGDRDGGPSYEQYF.